The present entry profiles one TCR beta chain with its context. Antigen specificity is unknown. One entry per CDR3 protein, called by TCRdb with MiXCR from the 5' RACE reads. The sample carries about 140,000 distinct CDR3 sequences, roughly a fifth recorded once. V was trimmed by 0 bases and J by 8 bases, leaving 5 bases between them. CDR3 length equals 11 residues. Germline CDR1 reads DFQATT; CDR2 reads SNEGSKA (reference sequence). This sample is drawn from a study of T-cell memory formation after mild COVID-19. As for the study in general: TCR clusters largely stayed donor specific.

Whole-study results and caveats: CD4+ contracting clones were mainly CM and EM; CD8+ ones, EMRA.

The clonotype comes from an adult woman who had mild COVID-19 (a few samples of this study predate the infection). Cell type and time point are not known. The chain links TRBV20-1 to TRBJ2-1, with D hard to call. The sample comprised PBMCs or a T cell subset sorted from them (not recorded which). Written as DNA, the CDR3 is TGCAGTGCTAGAGACCTCCATGAGCAGTTCTTC. Its protein is CSARDLHEQFF.